The present TCR beta chain was sequenced within a study of human T cells and chemical hapten exposure. In the study overall: Small volume differences among pooled libraries mainly caused per-sample TCR yield variation.

As processed by the authors: A per-sample median of roughly 97,000 TCRs was observed, with a range of about 20,000 to 750,000. TCRdb redid the calling of the RACE reads with MiXCR, one entry per CDR3 protein. The V and J calls and clone size come from TCRdb's table, not from the authors' own analysis. The sample carries under 200,000 distinct CDR3 sequences, 28% recorded once. Whole-study results and caveats: The study found that DPC sensitization did not change TCRs above 1 in 1000 frequency. PT1 expanded TCR counts correlated positively with patch test score.

In this sample, this clonotype turned up a few times. As yet, its antigen is unknown. Between the trimmed V and J ends, which lost 5 bases and 5 bases, there was a span of 9 bases. The CDR3 totals 12 residues. Per germline, CDR1 SGHTA and CDR2 FQGTGA. As for time point: patch test 3, about 24 weeks after DPC sensitization. The treatment: therapeutic diphenylcyclopropenone sensitization with weekly scalp DPC. V usage is TRBV7-3 and J usage is TRBJ1-1, with D uncertain. The sequence was collected from a woman under 30 with alopecia areata. Some clones in this sample may be carry-over from other donors' samples. This specimen consisted of whole blood, obtained in connection with sensitization to the hapten diphenylcyclopropenone (DPC). CDR3 in amino acids: CASSPRETEAFF. The CDR3 DNA reads as TGTGCCAGCAGCCCACGGGAAACTGAAGCTTTCTTT.